The clone carrying this T cell receptor (beta chain) was seen only a few times. TCRdb re-analysed the RT-PCR reads in MiXCR, keeping a single row per CDR3 protein. Of about 540,000 distinct CDR3 sequences listed, less than 25% are singletons. The data originate from a study of response to subunit inactivated influenza vaccine. The CDR3 is 11 residues long. V was clipped by 4 bases and J by 5 bases, with 6 bases between them. Looked up from germline, CDR1 is MDHEN and CDR2 is SYDVKM. This sample also belongs to another study, concerning T cells expressing NK-cell markers. As reported in that work: 5'RACE template switching with UMIs generated TCR beta cDNA. CD3+CD56+NKG2C+, CD3+CD56+NKG2C- and CD3+CD56-NKG2C+ T cells, once sorted, supplied the TCR beta repertoires. What remained unclear was the HCMV specificity of expanded NKG2C+ T cell clones.

V usage is TRBV28 and J usage is TRBJ2-7; the D gene is possibly TRBD2 (5 bases). The source of this sequence is a man between 45 and 60 years old who received an inactivated influenza vaccine. The source was CD4+ T cells sorted from PBMCs, collected roughly 12 days after vaccination. The CDR3 spells CASSWRNEQYF. DNA of the CDR3: TGTGCCAGCAGTTGGAGGAACGAGCAGTACTTC.